A single sample is the source of the 2 T cell receptor beta chains below, sequenced in a study of blood T cell repertoires in COVID-19. Assay used: immunoSEQ multiplex PCR; TCRdb lists only in-frame clones, some missing. The top ten clones hold 2.9% of a sample with 250,000 to 400,000 clones, around 90% of them seen once. Sequenced: peripheral blood. Source of these receptors: a woman aged 25 to 39 with COVID-19, enrolled during active disease.

The V call is TRBV30, the J call TRBJ1-1; D possibly corresponds to TRBD1 (6 bases). CDR1 is GTSNPN, CDR2 SVGIG, per germline (reference sequence). Trimming left V 3 bases short and J 2 bases short, with 10 bases between. The CDR3 is made up of 13 amino acids. CDR3 bases: TGTGCCTGGAGGACAGGCCTAAACACTGAAGCTTTCTTT. Its protein is CAWRTGLNTEAFF.

This chain joins TRBV6-5 and TRBJ2-5; 7 positions agree with TRBD2. The germline CDR1 and CDR2 sequences are MNHEY and SVGAGI. This CDR3 contains 14 residues. The ends lost 2 bases at V and 2 bases at J; junction bases unmatched: 2. CDR3 region: CASSYSGTQETQYF. In nucleotides, the CDR3 is TGTGCCAGCAGTTACAGCGGGACTCAAGAGACCCAGTACTTC.